The following is a TCR beta chain sequence with its context. V lost 7 bases to trimming and J lost 3 bases; unmatched junction nucleotides: 1. In germline, CDR1 is SQVTM, CDR2 ANQGSEA. CDR3 length: 11 amino acids. This sample was included in a study of CD8+ T cells in alopecia areata. As for the study in general: Treated patients took oral tofacitinib at 5 to 10 mg twice daily.

Following extraction, RNA underwent reverse transcription to cDNA, which served as the sequencing template. Method: immunoSEQ multiplex PCR; TCRdb's copy keeps in-frame clones and lacks some. Among 65,000 to 75,000 clones, 29% were seen once, and the ten largest hold under 15%. Stated treatment: oral pan-JAK inhibitor, 5-10 mg twice daily. Lesional scalp punch biopsies and peripheral blood were collected from alopecia areata patients. The clonotype was recovered from a human donor with alopecia areata. V usage is TRBV29-1 and J usage is TRBJ2-7; 9 bases align to TRBD1. This specimen consisted of CD8+ T cells sorted from blood, obtained at week 4, from a patient treated with tofacitinib. This chain's CDR3 is CSGGQGYEQYF. Here the CDR3 DNA reads TGCAGCGGGGGACAGGGCTACGAGCAGTACTTC.